This TCR beta chain was identified during a study of T cell responses to AZD1222 COVID-19 vaccine. Whole-study context: Pooled in the analysis were second doses at about 4 or about 12 weeks.

As to this clone: The antigen is unknown.

Findings and limits, study-wide: No day 14 peak samples; only post-peak repertoires were characterized. When two AZD1222 doses had been given, Spike-specific TCR breadth and depth rose.

Profiling relied on immunoSEQ multiplex PCR, and the TCRdb table lists in-frame clones only, not all of them. The sample has 100,000 or so clones, over 75% seen once. CDR1 and CDR2 (germline): MNHEY, SMNVEV (reference sequence). CDR3 length: 17 amino acids. Trimming took 3 bases from V and 0 from J; bases not matched to a gene: 4. This chain links TRBV27 with TRBJ2-3; 12 bases are a match to TRBD2. Specimen: peripheral blood, collected on day 0 of AZD1222 vaccination. The sequence derives from an adult in good health. The CDR3 here is CASSFRGTSGSTDTQYF. Here the CDR3 DNA reads TGTGCCAGCAGTTTCCGCGGGACTAGCGGGAGCACAGATACGCAGTATTTT.